These T cell receptor beta chains were read from a single sample in a study of blood T cells in healthy people across ages. TCRdb reanalysed the 5' RACE reads using MiXCR and keeps one entry per CDR3 protein. The data contain about 1,500,000 distinct CDR3 sequences, about 40% of them seen just once; the ten biggest clones take up roughly 8.2%. Sequencing was carried out using blood. Receptors were obtained from a woman between 18 and 29 years old in good health. CDR3s include the opening cysteine and the closing phenylalanine or tryptophan. D genes are given only for firm matches. Size tells how often a clone was seen (once, few, many) or the class of an expanded clone, and some rows leave it out.

TRBV7-8	TRBJ1-2	.	.	CASSPELKPGKDGYTF	TGTGCCAGCAGCCCTGAACTGAAGCCCGGAAAGGATGGCTACACCTTC
TRBV20-1	TRBJ1-5	.	few	CSARDTGNQPQHF	TGCAGTGCTAGAGATACAGGCAATCAGCCCCAGCATTTT
TRBV3-1	TRBJ2-7	TRBD1	few	CASSQEPGQGNEQYF	TGTGCCAGCAGCCAAGAGCCAGGACAGGGCAATGAGCAGTACTTC
TRBV7-3	TRBJ2-7	.	once	CASSLFPTYEQYF	TGTGCCAGCAGCTTATTCCCAACCTACGAGCAGTACTTC
TRBV4-2	TRBJ1-2	.	few	CASRQVAANYGYTF	TGTGCCAGCCGACAGGTGGCTGCTAACTATGGCTACACCTTC
TRBV30	TRBJ2-3	.	.	CAWSPGAGLSSTDTQYF	TGTGCCTGGAGTCCCGGGGCCGGACTATCTAGCACAGATACGCAGTATTTT
TRBV10-3	TRBJ1-2	.	once	CAITKPEGMGHGYTF	TGTGCCATCACCAAACCGGAAGGGATGGGTCATGGCTACACCTTC
TRBV12-3/TRBV12-4	TRBJ2-3	.	.	CTSETRPTDTQYF	TGTACCAGCGAGACCCGACCCACAGATACGCAGTATTTT
TRBV11-2	TRBJ2-5	.	few	CASSSGAKETQYF	TGTGCCAGCAGCTCAGGGGCTAAAGAGACCCAGTACTTC
TRBV20-1	TRBJ2-7	.	.	CSVQRTGDEQYF	TGCAGTGTCCAAAGGACTGGGGACGAGCAGTACTTC
TRBV20-1	TRBJ2-3	.	once	CSARRDRTPSTDTQYF	TGCAGTGCTAGGCGGGACAGAACTCCTAGCACAGATACGCAGTATTTT
TRBV12-3/TRBV12-4	TRBJ1-5	.	.	CASTHRLNSNQPQHF	TGTGCCAGCACCCACAGGTTAAATAGCAATCAGCCCCAGCATTTT
TRBV18	TRBJ1-1	TRBD1	once	CASSPDRETEAFF	TGTGCCAGCTCACCAGACAGGGAAACTGAAGCTTTCTTT
TRBV20-1	TRBJ1-2	.	.	CSARDLVTTSGYTF	TGCAGTGCTAGAGATCTCGTCACGACGTCTGGCTACACCTTC
TRBV20-1	TRBJ1-2	TRBD1	.	CSAPDPAGGYGYTF	TGCAGTGCCCCCGATCCCGCAGGGGGCTATGGCTACACCTTC
TRBV7-9	TRBJ1-5	.	.	CASSLDHNSNQPQHF	TGTGCCAGCAGCTTAGACCATAACAGCAATCAGCCCCAGCATTTT
TRBV3-1	TRBJ2-5	.	few	CASSQGGISGNIPEQYF	TGTGCCAGCAGCCAAGGAGGGATTAGCGGAAACATTCCAGAGCAGTACTTC
TRBV20-1	TRBJ2-7	TRBD2	.	CSCLPGGQYEQYF	TGCAGTTGTCTTCCGGGAGGGCAGTACGAGCAGTACTTC
TRBV21-1	TRBJ1-1	.	.	CASSKGGGDTEAFF	TGTGCCAGCAGCAAAGGGGGAGGGGACACTGAAGCTTTCTTT
TRBV7-2	TRBJ2-7	.	many	CASSLEVGLSYEQYF	TGTGCCAGCAGCTTAGAAGTGGGACTCTCCTACGAGCAGTACTTC
TRBV11-2	TRBJ2-7	.	.	CASRLDSPSYEQYF	TGTGCCAGCAGGTTGGACAGCCCCTCCTACGAGCAGTACTTC
TRBV29-1	TRBJ2-7	TRBD1	many	CSVEPAGQGDYEQYF	TGCAGCGTTGAACCTGCGGGACAGGGAGACTACGAGCAGTACTTC
TRBV12-3/TRBV12-4	TRBJ2-3	TRBD2	many	CASSTTSGGATDTQYF	TGTGCCAGCAGTACCACTAGCGGGGGGGCGACAGATACGCAGTATTTT
TRBV6-1	TRBJ2-5	.	.	CASSVSRGQETQYF	TGTGCCAGCAGTGTTTCACGCGGTCAAGAGACCCAGTACTTC
TRBV6-5	TRBJ2-2	.	.	CASSGEDAGELFF	TGTGCCAGCAGTGGGGAGGACGCCGGGGAGCTGTTTTTT
TRBV5-1	TRBJ2-7	.	.	CASSLERRRLWFGYEQYF	TGCGCCAGCAGCTTGGAAAGACGCCGGTTATGGTTTGGCTACGAGCAGTACTTC
TRBV6-5	TRBJ2-7	.	.	CAAGGLSEQYF	TGTGCTGCTGGGGGCCTCAGCGAGCAGTACTTC
TRBV25-1	TRBJ2-3	TRBD2	.	CASNLAGGPQYF	TGTGCCAGCAACCTCGCGGGAGGTCCGCAGTATTTT
TRBV4-2	TRBJ2-7	.	.	CASSQEAQAYEQYF	TGTGCCAGCAGCCAAGAGGCCCAGGCCTACGAGCAGTACTTC
TRBV2	TRBJ1-2	.	.	CASSEGSGYGYTF	TGTGCCAGCAGTGAAGGGTCGGGATATGGCTACACCTTC
TRBV20-1	TRBJ1-6	.	.	CSARVSAGNSPLHF	TGCAGTGCTAGAGTCTCAGCGGGGAATTCACCCCTCCACTTT
TRBV10-3	TRBJ2-1	TRBD2	few	CAISLSGGSANEQFF	TGTGCCATCAGTCTTAGCGGGGGGTCCGCGAATGAGCAGTTCTTC
TRBV3-1	TRBJ1-2	TRBD1	.	CASSQEIRQGANGYTF	TGTGCCAGCAGCCAAGAAATACGGCAGGGGGCAAATGGCTACACCTTC
TRBV6-5	TRBJ2-1	.	few	CASSYAGGSSYNEQFF	TGTGCCAGCAGTTACGCCGGGGGTTCCTCCTACAATGAGCAGTTCTTC
TRBV5-5	TRBJ1-1	.	.	CASSLTLEGSNTEAFF	TGTGCCAGCAGCTTGACGTTGGAGGGGTCGAACACTGAAGCTTTCTTT
TRBV27	TRBJ2-1	TRBD2	.	CASSSYRDYPYNEQFF	TGTGCCAGCAGTTCCTACCGGGACTACCCCTACAATGAGCAGTTCTTC
TRBV6-6	TRBJ2-3	.	.	CAGSYDGTDTQYF	TGTGCCGGCAGTTATGACGGCACAGATACGCAGTATTTT
TRBV6-6	TRBJ1-5	.	few	CASSYGQEVNQPQHF	TGTGCCAGCAGTTACGGGCAGGAGGTCAATCAGCCCCAGCATTTT
TRBV20-1	TRBJ2-2	.	.	CSARDQQGSNTGELFF	TGCAGTGCTAGAGATCAGCAGGGATCGAACACCGGGGAGCTGTTTTTT
TRBV4-2	TRBJ2-7	TRBD1	few	CASSQEELTGPSYEQYF	TGTGCCAGCAGCCAAGAAGAATTGACAGGGCCGAGCTACGAGCAGTACTTC
TRBV2	TRBJ2-1	TRBD2	few	CASNGRGAYNEQFF	TGTGCCAGCAACGGGCGGGGGGCCTACAATGAGCAGTTCTTC
TRBV6-5	TRBJ2-1	.	.	CASSSPGEQFF	TGTGCCAGCAGTTCCCCCGGGGAGCAGTTCTTC
TRBV20-1	TRBJ2-3	TRBD2	.	CSGRLAEGPDTQYF	TGCAGTGGGCGACTAGCGGAGGGGCCAGATACGCAGTATTTT
TRBV2	TRBJ2-2	.	once	CASSPRTALQNTGELFF	TGTGCCAGCAGTCCCCGGACAGCCCTCCAAAACACCGGGGAGCTGTTTTTT
TRBV12-3/TRBV12-4	TRBJ1-1	.	.	CASLRRGDGTEAFF	TGTGCCAGCCTGCGCAGGGGCGATGGCACTGAAGCTTTCTTT
TRBV6-5	TRBJ2-7	.	.	CASSYSNTGTYEQYF	TGTGCCAGCAGTTACTCAAATACAGGAACCTACGAGCAGTACTTC
TRBV28	TRBJ1-3	.	few	CASSSVPGNTIYF	TGTGCCAGCAGTTCGGTTCCTGGAAACACCATATATTTT
TRBV27	TRBJ2-1	TRBD1	.	CASSSDRVNNEQFF	TGTGCCAGCAGTTCCGACAGGGTGAACAATGAGCAGTTCTTC
TRBV3-1	TRBJ1-1	.	.	CASSQDLAGRTEAFF	TGTGCCAGCAGCCAAGATCTGGCAGGGAGAACTGAAGCTTTCTTT
TRBV6-2/TRBV6-3	TRBJ2-7	.	.	CASSPTVWEQYF	TGTGCCAGCAGCCCGACAGTTTGGGAGCAGTACTTC
TRBV20-1	TRBJ2-4	.	.	CSARLAVGVQYF	TGCAGTGCTAGACTCGCCGTGGGGGTTCAGTACTTC